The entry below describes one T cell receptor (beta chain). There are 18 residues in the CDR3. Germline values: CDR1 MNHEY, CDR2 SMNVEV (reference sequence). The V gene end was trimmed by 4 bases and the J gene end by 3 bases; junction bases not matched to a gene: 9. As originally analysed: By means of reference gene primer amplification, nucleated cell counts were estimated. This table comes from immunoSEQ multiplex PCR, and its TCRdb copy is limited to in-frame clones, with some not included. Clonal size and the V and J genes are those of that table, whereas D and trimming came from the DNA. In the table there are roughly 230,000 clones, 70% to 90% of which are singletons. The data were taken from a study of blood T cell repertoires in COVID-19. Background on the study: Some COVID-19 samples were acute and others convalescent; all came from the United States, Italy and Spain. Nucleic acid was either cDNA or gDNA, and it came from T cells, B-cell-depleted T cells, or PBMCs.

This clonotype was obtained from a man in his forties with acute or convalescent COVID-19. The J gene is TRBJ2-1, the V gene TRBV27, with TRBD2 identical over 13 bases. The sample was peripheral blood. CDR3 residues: CASSSITSGGASYNEQFF. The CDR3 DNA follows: TGTGCCAGCAGTTCCATCACTAGCGGGGGGGCCAGCTACAATGAGCAGTTCTTC.